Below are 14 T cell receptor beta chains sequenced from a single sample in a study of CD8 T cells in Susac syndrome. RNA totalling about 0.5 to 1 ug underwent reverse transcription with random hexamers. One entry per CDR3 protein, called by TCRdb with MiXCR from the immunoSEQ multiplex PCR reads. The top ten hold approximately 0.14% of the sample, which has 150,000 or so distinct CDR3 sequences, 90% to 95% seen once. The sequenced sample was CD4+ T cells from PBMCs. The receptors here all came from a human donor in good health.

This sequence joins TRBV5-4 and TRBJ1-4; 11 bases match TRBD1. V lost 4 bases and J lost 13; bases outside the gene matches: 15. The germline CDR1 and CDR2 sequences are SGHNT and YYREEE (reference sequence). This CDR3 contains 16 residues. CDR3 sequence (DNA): TGTGCCAGCAGCCCCCAATCGGACAGGGGGCGAGAGCGACTGTTTTTT. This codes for CASSPQSDRGRERLFF.

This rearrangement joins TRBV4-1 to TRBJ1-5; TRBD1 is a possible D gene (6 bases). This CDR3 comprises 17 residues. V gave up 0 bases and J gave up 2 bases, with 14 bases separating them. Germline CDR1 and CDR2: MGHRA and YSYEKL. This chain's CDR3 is CASSQDRGASGNQPQHF. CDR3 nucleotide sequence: TGCGCCAGCAGCCAAGATAGGGGGGCGAGCGGCAATCAGCCCCAGCATTTT.

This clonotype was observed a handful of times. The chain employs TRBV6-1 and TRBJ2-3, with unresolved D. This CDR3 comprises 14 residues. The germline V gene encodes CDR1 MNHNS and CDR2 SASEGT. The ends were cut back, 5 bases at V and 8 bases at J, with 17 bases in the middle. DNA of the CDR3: TGTGCCAGCAGTTCCCTGTCCCTTGTAGGTACGCAGTATTTT. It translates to CASSSLSLVGTQYF.

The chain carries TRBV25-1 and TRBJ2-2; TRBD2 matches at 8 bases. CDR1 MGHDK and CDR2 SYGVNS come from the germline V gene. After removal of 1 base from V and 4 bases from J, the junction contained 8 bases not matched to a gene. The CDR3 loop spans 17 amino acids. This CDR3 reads CASSELRTGGPTGELFF. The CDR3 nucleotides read TGTGCCAGCAGTGAATTGAGGACGGGGGGGCCCACCGGGGAGCTGTTTTTT.

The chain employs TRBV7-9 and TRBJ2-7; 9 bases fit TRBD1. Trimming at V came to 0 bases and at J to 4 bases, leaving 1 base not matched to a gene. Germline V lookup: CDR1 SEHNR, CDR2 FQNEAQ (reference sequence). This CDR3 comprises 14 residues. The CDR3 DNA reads TGTGCCAGCAGCTTAGCCGGACAGGGGTACGAGCAGTACTTC. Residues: CASSLAGQGYEQYF. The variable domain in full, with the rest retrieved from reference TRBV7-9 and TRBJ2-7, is DTGVSQNPRHKITKRGQNVTFRCDPISEHNRLYWYRQTLGQGPEFLTYFQNEAQLEKSRLLSDRFSAERPKGSFSTLEIQRTEQGDSAMYLCASSLAGQGYEQYFGPGTRLTVT.

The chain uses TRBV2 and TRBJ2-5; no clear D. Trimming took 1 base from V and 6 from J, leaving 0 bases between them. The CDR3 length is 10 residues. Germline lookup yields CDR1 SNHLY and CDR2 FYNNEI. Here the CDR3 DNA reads TGTGCCAGCAGTGAAGAGACCCAGTACTTC. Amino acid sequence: CASSEETQYF.

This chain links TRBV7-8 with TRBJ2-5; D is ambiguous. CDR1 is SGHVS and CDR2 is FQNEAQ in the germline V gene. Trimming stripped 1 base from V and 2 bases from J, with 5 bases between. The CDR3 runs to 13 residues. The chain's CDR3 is CASSLDKQETQYF. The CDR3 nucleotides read TGTGCCAGCAGCTTAGACAAACAAGAGACCCAGTACTTC.

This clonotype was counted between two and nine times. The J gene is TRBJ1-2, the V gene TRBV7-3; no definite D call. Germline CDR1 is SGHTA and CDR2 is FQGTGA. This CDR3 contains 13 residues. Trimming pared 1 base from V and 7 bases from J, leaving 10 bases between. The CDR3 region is CASSLNPRVGYTF. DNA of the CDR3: TGTGCCAGCAGCTTAAACCCCCGGGTTGGCTACACCTTC. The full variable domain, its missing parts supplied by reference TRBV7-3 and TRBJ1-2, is GAGVSQTPSNKVTEKGKYVELRCDPISGHTALYWYRQSLGQGPEFLIYFQGTGAADDSGLPNDRFFAVRPEGSVSTLKIQRTERGDSAVYLCASSLNPRVGYTFGSGTRLTVV.

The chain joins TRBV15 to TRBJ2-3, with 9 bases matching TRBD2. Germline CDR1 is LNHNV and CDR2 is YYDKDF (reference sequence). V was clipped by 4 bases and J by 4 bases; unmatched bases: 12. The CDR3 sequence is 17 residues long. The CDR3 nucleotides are TGTGCCACCAGCACGGGGCGGATGGGCGGGGGGGCAGATACGCAGTATTTT. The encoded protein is CATSTGRMGGGADTQYF.

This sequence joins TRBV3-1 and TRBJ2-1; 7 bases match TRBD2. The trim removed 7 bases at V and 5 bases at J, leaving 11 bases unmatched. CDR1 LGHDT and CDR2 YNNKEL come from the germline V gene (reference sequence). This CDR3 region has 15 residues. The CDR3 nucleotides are TGTGCCAGCACCCCTTCCGTGCGGGGGAACAATGAGCAGTTCTTC. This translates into CASTPSVRGNNEQFF.

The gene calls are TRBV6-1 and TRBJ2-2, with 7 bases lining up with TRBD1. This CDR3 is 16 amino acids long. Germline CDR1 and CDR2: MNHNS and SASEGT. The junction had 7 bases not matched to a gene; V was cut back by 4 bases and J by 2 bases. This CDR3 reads CASSGQTGYNTGELFF. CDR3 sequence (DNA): TGTGCCAGCAGTGGACAGACAGGGTATAACACCGGGGAGCTGTTTTTT.

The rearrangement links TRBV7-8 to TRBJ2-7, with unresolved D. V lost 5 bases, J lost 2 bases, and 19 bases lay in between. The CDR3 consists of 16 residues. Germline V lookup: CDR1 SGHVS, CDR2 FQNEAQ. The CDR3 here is CASSLLVRTVPYEQYF. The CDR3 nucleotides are TGTGCCAGCAGCCTCCTCGTGAGGACGGTTCCCTACGAGCAGTACTTC.

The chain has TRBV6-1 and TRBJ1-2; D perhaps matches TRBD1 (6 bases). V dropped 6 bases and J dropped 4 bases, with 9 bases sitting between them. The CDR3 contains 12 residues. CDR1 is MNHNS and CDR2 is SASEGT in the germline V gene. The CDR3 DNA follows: TGTGCCAGCAGATTACAGGGCTATGGCTACACCTTC. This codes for CASRLQGYGYTF.

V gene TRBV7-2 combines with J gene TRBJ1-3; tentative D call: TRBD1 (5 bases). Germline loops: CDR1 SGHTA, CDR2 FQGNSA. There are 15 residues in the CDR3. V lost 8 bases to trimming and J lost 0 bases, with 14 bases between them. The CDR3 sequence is CASGGRVVSGNTIYF. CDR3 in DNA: TGTGCCAGCGGGGGACGGGTCGTCTCTGGAAACACCATATATTTT.